This T cell receptor (beta chain) stems from a study of technical replicates of blood from a handful of donors. Clones were read by immunoSEQ multiplex PCR, and TCRdb kept only the in-frame ones, dropping some. The sample records 98,000 or so clones, approximately 94% being singletons. The sequence was obtained from a human donor in good health. The material sequenced was T cells isolated from PBMCs.

The CDR3 nucleotides read TGTGCCAGCAGTTCAGGGGGACAGATTTACGAGCAGTACTTC. This gives the protein CASSSGGQIYEQYF. The chain is built from TRBV28 and TRBJ2-7; 7 bases fit TRBD1. This CDR3 spans 14 amino acids. CDR1 MDHEN and CDR2 SYDVKM come from the germline V gene. The V and J ends lost 4 bases and 4 bases, in that order; junction bases with no gene match: 7.